This T cell receptor beta chain was documented in a study of identical twins' blood T cells. Overall study context: Approximately 50 million reads covered roughly six alpha-chain and roughly six beta-chain libraries.

A previously described protocol, modified, built RNA-based TCR cDNA libraries. TCRdb processed the 5' RACE reads anew with MiXCR; each CDR3 protein has one entry. The data contain roughly 340,000 distinct CDR3 sequences, 28% of them singletons. This clonotype was seen once. The three twin pairs were reared together, likely meeting the same infections. The source material was PBMCs. The clonotype comes from a woman between 18 and 50 years old in good health.

The CDR3 DNA is TGCAGTGCTAGGTCCCCATCAGGGAGCAATCAGCCCCAGCATTTT. This encodes CSARSPSGSNQPQHF. This chain joins TRBV20-1 and TRBJ1-5, with a possible D match to TRBD1 (5 bases). Germline values: CDR1 DFQATT, CDR2 SNEGSKA (reference sequence). V lost 3 bases, J lost 1 base, and 13 bases lay in between. This CDR3 contains 15 residues.